The 17 T cell receptor beta chains given below trace back to one sample, sequenced in a study of T cell responses to AZD1222 COVID-19 vaccine. Sequenced by immunoSEQ multiplex PCR; TCRdb stores in-frame clones only, minus some. The sample records about 120,000 clones, 70% to 90% being singletons. This specimen consisted of peripheral blood, obtained on day 0 of AZD1222 vaccination. These receptors were taken from an adult in good health.

The rearrangement joins TRBV18 to TRBJ1-1; D gene uncertain. Trimming pared 2 bases from V and 6 bases from J, leaving 7 bases between. CDR1 and CDR2 (germline): KGHSH, LQKENI. CDR3 length: 12 amino acids. The CDR3 loop is CASSPGFPEAFF. CDR3 in DNA: TGTGCCAGCTCACCAGGATTTCCTGAAGCTTTCTTT.

Here the CDR3 DNA reads TGTGCCACCAGCTCAGGACAGCATAATGAAAAACTGTTTTTT. Amino acids: CATSSGQHNEKLFF. V is TRBV15 and J is TRBJ1-4, with a tentative D call TRBD1 (6 bases). Germline V gene lookup returns CDR1 LNHNV and CDR2 YYDKDF (reference sequence). Trimming took off 5 bases at V and 4 bases at J, with 11 bases between the two ends. This CDR3 contains 14 residues. Using reference TRBV15 and TRBJ1-4 for the parts outside the CDR3, the full variable domain is DAMVIQNPRYQVTQFGKPVTLSCSQTLNHNVMYWYQQKSSQAPKLLFHYYDKDFNNEADTPDNFQSRRPNTSFCFLDIRSPGLGDTAMYLCATSSGQHNEKLFFGSGTQLSVL.

The chain is built from TRBV7-9 and TRBJ2-7; D may be TRBD1 (5 bases). Germline V CDR1 and CDR2: SEHNR, FQNEAQ (reference sequence). The CDR3 spans 13 residues. V lost 6 bases and J 4 bases, leaving 13 bases between the germline ends. CDR3 bases: TGTGCCAGCAGTCCATGGCAGGGTTACGAGCAGTACTTC. The encoded protein is CASSPWQGYEQYF.

The J gene is TRBJ1-1, the V gene TRBV3-1 (or the pseudogene TRBV3-2); tentative D call: TRBD1 (5 bases). CDR3 size: 13 residues. The germline V gene encodes CDR1 LGHDT and CDR2 YNNKEL (reference sequence). Trimming left V 8 bases short and J 3 bases short, with 13 bases between. CDR3 sequence reads: CASRGAVDTEAFF. The CDR3 nucleotides are TGTGCCAGCCGAGGGGCGGTGGACACTGAAGCTTTCTTT.

This clone was counted a single time. This chain joins TRBV11-3 and TRBJ1-1; D gene ambiguous. V lost 3 bases and J lost 5, with 10 bases in between. The CDR3 runs 13 residues. Per germline, CDR1 SGHNT and CDR2 YENEEA. Here the CDR3 reads CASSFAPRTEAFF. The CDR3 region has the DNA TGTGCCAGCAGCTTTGCTCCCAGAACTGAAGCTTTCTTT.

The chain couples TRBV24-1 to TRBJ1-4; TRBD1 matches 9 bases. This CDR3 has 15 residues. With 3 bases clipped from V and 5 bases from J, the junction kept 3 bases outside the gene matches. Germline V gene sequence: CDR1 KGHDR, CDR2 SFDVKD. The CDR3 bases are TGTGCCACCAGTGATAGTGGGACAGGGAATGAAAAACTGTTTTTT. This translates into CATSDSGTGNEKLFF.

The chain joins TRBV29-1 to TRBJ1-2; D unclear. The V and J ends lost 6 bases and 4 bases respectively, with 9 bases between them. This CDR3 is 11 amino acids long. Germline CDR1 reads SQVTM; CDR2 reads ANQGSEA. The CDR3 protein is CSVREGYGYTF. CDR3 DNA: TGCAGCGTCCGGGAGGGCTATGGCTACACCTTC.

The chain joins TRBV6-5 to TRBJ1-1; unclear D gene. V dropped 5 bases and J dropped 4 bases, with 8 bases sitting between them. CDR1 and CDR2 from the germline V gene are MNHEY and SVGAGI. This CDR3 region has 12 residues. The CDR3 region has the DNA TGTGCCAGCAGTCGCCTGGGCACTGAAGCTTTCTTT. Translation gives CASSRLGTEAFF.

This rearrangement joins TRBV10-3 to TRBJ1-2, with D hard to call. Germline V CDR1 and CDR2: ENHRY, SYGVKD. The CDR3 has 15 amino acids. Trimming stripped 0 bases from V and 4 bases from J, with 12 bases between. The DNA of the CDR3 is TGTGCCATCAGTGAGTCATCGGAGGGCAGCTATGGCTACACCTTC. Its translation: CAISESSEGSYGYTF.

The chain recombines TRBV6-4 with TRBJ2-3; the D gene is possibly TRBD1 (5 bases). The length of the CDR3 is 14 residues. The germline CDR1 and CDR2 sequences are MRHNA and SNTAGT. With 4 bases removed from V and 2 bases from J, the gap between germline ends came to 10 bases. CDR3 bases: TGTGCCAGCAGTGCCGACAGAACCACAGATACGCAGTATTTT. Translated: CASSADRTTDTQYF.

The chain carries TRBV6-1 and TRBJ1-1; tentative D call: TRBD1 (6 bases). Deletions cut 1 base from V and 4 bases from J, with 10 bases between. The CDR3 runs 14 residues. In germline, CDR1 is MNHNS, CDR2 SASEGT. The CDR3 DNA reads as TGTGCCAGCAGTGAAGGAGGGGGTGGCACTGAAGCTTTCTTT. Its protein product is CASSEGGGGTEAFF.

The chain recombines TRBV7-2 with TRBJ2-7, with D possibly matching TRBD1 (6 bases). The CDR3 sequence is 15 residues long. V was shortened by 2 bases and J by 4 bases, with 15 bases between the two germline ends. The germline gives CDR1 SGHTA, CDR2 FQGNSA. CDR3 sequence reads: CASSLLPGALYEQYF. The CDR3 DNA follows: TGTGCCAGCAGCTTACTGCCAGGGGCCCTTTACGAGCAGTACTTC.

The chain uses TRBV30 and TRBJ2-5; D ambiguous. This CDR3 contains 13 residues. Germline V gives CDR1 GTSNPN, CDR2 SVGIG (reference sequence). V was clipped by 3 bases and J by 5 bases, with 13 bases between them. In DNA, the CDR3 is TGTGCCTGGAGGAAGTCTAGTTCCGAGACCCAGTACTTC. It yields the protein CAWRKSSSETQYF.

This clone was seen only once. The rearrangement uses TRBV21-1 and TRBJ2-3. TRBV21-1 is a pseudogene. The CDR3 contains 11 residues. The CDR3 loop reads CASGVGDTQYF. The CDR3 nucleotides read TGTGCCAGCGGTGTAGGAGATACGCAGTATTTT.

This clone came up once. This CDR3 reads CASSLRRRGRTEAFF. Here the CDR3 DNA reads TGTGCCAGCAGCTTAAGGCGGAGAGGAAGGACTGAAGCTTTCTTT. The chain is built from TRBV11-3 and TRBJ1-1; D is unclear. Germline V gives CDR1 SGHNT, CDR2 YENEEA. The CDR3 extends over 15 amino acids. Trimming removed 2 bases from V and 5 bases from J, with 15 bases in between.

This clone was seen only a few times. The genes are TRBV19 and TRBJ1-5; the D gene is possibly TRBD1 (5 bases). Trimming took 5 bases from V and 7 from J, leaving 24 bases between them. Germline CDR1 is LNHDA and CDR2 is SQIVND (reference sequence). The CDR3 spans 17 residues. The chain's CDR3 is CASSQYPPQGSGQPQHF. The CDR3, as DNA: TGTGCCAGTAGTCAATATCCCCCTCAGGGCTCAGGACAGCCCCAGCATTTT.

This clone showed up just once. This chain connects TRBV5-1 to TRBJ1-1, with D possibly TRBD1 on 5 matching bases. The V end was cut by 0 bases, the J end by 5 bases, with 14 bases between. The CDR3 is 15 residues long. Germline V CDR1 and CDR2: SGHRS, YFSETQ. CDR3 protein: CASSLGGPSNTEAFF. The CDR3 nucleotides read TGCGCCAGCAGCTTGGGGGGCCCCTCGAATACTGAAGCTTTCTTT. Variable domain in full (rest from reference TRBV5-1 and TRBJ1-1): KAGVTQTPRYLIKTRGQQVTLSCSPISGHRSVSWYQQTPGQGLQFLFEYFSETQRNKGNFPGRFSGRQFSNSRSEMNVSTLELGDSALYLCASSLGGPSNTEAFFGQGTRLTVV.